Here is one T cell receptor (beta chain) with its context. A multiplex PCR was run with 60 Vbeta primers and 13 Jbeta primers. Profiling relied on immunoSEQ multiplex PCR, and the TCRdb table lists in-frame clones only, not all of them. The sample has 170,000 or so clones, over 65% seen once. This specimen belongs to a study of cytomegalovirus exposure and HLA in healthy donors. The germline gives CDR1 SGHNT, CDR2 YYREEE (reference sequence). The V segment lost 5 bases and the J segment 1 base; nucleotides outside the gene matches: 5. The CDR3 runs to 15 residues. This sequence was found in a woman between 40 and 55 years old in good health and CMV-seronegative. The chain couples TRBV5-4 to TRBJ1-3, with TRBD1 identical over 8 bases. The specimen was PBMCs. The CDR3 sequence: CASSRDRRSGNTIYF. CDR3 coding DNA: TGTGCCAGCAGTAGGGACAGGAGGTCTGGAAACACCATATATTTT.